Listed below are T cell receptor beta chains from one sample, sequenced in a study of blood T cell repertoires in COVID-19. Only in-frame clones appear in the TCRdb table, and some are missing; sequencing was by immunoSEQ multiplex PCR. The table records 24,000 or so clones, 80% to 90% of them present only once. The sequenced sample consisted of peripheral blood. Receptors were obtained from a human donor with acute or convalescent COVID-19. The donor label of this sample is uncertain. The CDR3 runs from the conserved cysteine through the conserved F or W. A D gene is named only where the DNA matches it firmly. Where a row states a size, it is once, few, many or the class of an expanded clone; other rows omit it.

D: TRBD1; size: .; J: TRBJ2-1; V: TRBV29-1; CDR3: CSVRTGGNEQFF; DNA: TGCAGCGTGCGGACAGGGGGCAATGAGCAGTTCTTC
D: .; size: .; J: TRBJ2-2; V: TRBV3-1/TRBV3-2; CDR3: CASSPFPTGELFF; DNA: TGTGCCAGCAGCCCCTTCCCCACCGGGGAGCTGTTTTTT
D: .; size: .; J: TRBJ1-5; V: TRBV27; CDR3: CASSLSNGGQQPQHF; DNA: TGTGCCAGCAGTTTATCTAACGGGGGGCAACAGCCCCAGCATTTT
D: TRBD1; size: .; J: TRBJ2-5; V: TRBV3-1/TRBV3-2; CDR3: CASSLTGGPETQYF; DNA: TGTGCCAGCAGCCTCACAGGGGGCCCAGAGACCCAGTACTTC
D: .; size: .; J: TRBJ2-7; V: TRBV3-1/TRBV3-2; CDR3: CASSQGTKWSEQYF; DNA: TGTGCCAGCAGCCAAGGGACAAAATGGTCCGAGCAGTACTTC
D: .; size: .; J: TRBJ1-5; V: TRBV5-6; CDR3: CASSLAGGSNQPQHF; DNA: TGTGCCAGCAGCTTGGCCGGGGGAAGCAATCAGCCCCAGCATTTT
D: TRBD2; size: .; J: TRBJ2-1; V: TRBV5-1; CDR3: CASHPTSGGGNEQFF; DNA: TGCGCCAGCCACCCGACTAGCGGGGGAGGGAATGAGCAGTTCTTC
D: .; size: once; J: TRBJ2-1; V: TRBV15; CDR3: CATSRDMLSSYNEQFF; DNA: TGTGCCACCAGCAGAGATATGCTGAGCTCCTACAATGAGCAGTTCTTC
D: .; size: .; J: TRBJ2-1; V: TRBV3-1/TRBV3-2; CDR3: CASSRGIPGGNEQFF; DNA: TGTGCCAGCAGCCGAGGAATACCGGGTGGCAATGAGCAGTTCTTC
D: .; size: .; J: TRBJ1-5; V: TRBV20-1; CDR3: CSASPHRASNQPQHF; DNA: TGCAGTGCTAGTCCCCACAGGGCTAGCAATCAGCCCCAGCATTTT
D: .; size: .; J: TRBJ2-5; V: TRBV2; CDR3: CASRGGAGTQYF; DNA: TGTGCCAGTCGAGGGGGGGCTGGGACCCAGTACTTC
D: TRBD1; size: .; J: TRBJ1-4; V: TRBV7-9; CDR3: CASSRGQGEKLFF; DNA: TGTGCCAGCAGCAGGGGACAGGGGGAAAAACTGTTTTTT
D: .; size: .; J: TRBJ2-7; V: TRBV5-1; CDR3: CASSRYSGYEQYF; DNA: TGCGCCAGCAGCCGATATTCGGGGTACGAGCAGTACTTC
D: .; size: .; J: TRBJ1-2; V: TRBV27; CDR3: CASSQSDTTLAGYTF; DNA: TGTGCCAGCAGCCAAAGCGACACCACCCTAGCAGGCTACACCTTC
D: TRBD2; size: few; J: TRBJ2-3; V: TRBV4-2; CDR3: CASSQEREGGADTQYF; DNA: TGTGCCAGCAGCCAAGAGCGCGAGGGAGGGGCAGATACGCAGTATTTT
D: .; size: .; J: TRBJ2-2; V: TRBV6-6; CDR3: CASREATGELFF; DNA: TGTGCCAGCAGAGAGGCTACCGGGGAGCTGTTTTTT
D: TRBD2; size: .; J: TRBJ2-1; V: TRBV9; CDR3: CASSMGLAGGPYNEQFF; DNA: TGTGCCAGCAGCATGGGACTAGCGGGAGGGCCCTACAATGAGCAGTTCTTC
D: TRBD2; size: .; J: TRBJ2-1; V: TRBV5-1; CDR3: CASSFSGRAGNEQFF; DNA: TGCGCCAGCAGCTTTAGCGGGAGGGCGGGCAATGAGCAGTTCTTC
D: .; size: .; J: TRBJ1-6; V: TRBV6-6; CDR3: CASSSGNSPLHF; DNA: TGTGCCAGCAGTTCGGGGAATTCACCCCTCCACTTT
D: .; size: .; J: TRBJ2-1; V: TRBV15; CDR3: CATSTGTYDYNEQFF; DNA: TGTGCCACCAGCACCGGGACATACGATTACAATGAGCAGTTCTTC
D: .; size: .; J: TRBJ2-1; V: TRBV11-3; CDR3: CASSFRDSLNEQFF; DNA: TGTGCCAGCAGCTTTCGGGACTCTTTGAATGAGCAGTTCTTC
D: TRBD1; size: .; J: TRBJ1-2; V: TRBV9; CDR3: CASSVLLPGQVARDGYTF; DNA: TGTGCCAGCAGCGTTCTACTACCGGGACAGGTTGCTCGGGATGGCTACACCTTC
D: .; size: .; J: TRBJ1-1; V: TRBV10-3; CDR3: CAISESPLVDYTEAFF; DNA: TGTGCCATCAGTGAGTCCCCATTGGTGGACTACACTGAAGCTTTCTTT
D: TRBD1; size: .; J: TRBJ2-2; V: TRBV12-3/TRBV12-4; CDR3: CASRQTQGAQLFF; DNA: TGTGCCAGCAGACAAACACAGGGGGCTCAGCTGTTTTTT
D: .; size: .; J: TRBJ2-3; V: TRBV5-4; CDR3: CASSLGTFISTDTQYF; DNA: TGTGCCAGCAGCTTGGGGACTTTCATTAGCACAGATACGCAGTATTTT
D: .; size: .; J: TRBJ1-5; V: TRBV6-6; CDR3: CASSTGQSSQHF; DNA: TGTGCCAGCAGTACCGGACAGTCTTCCCAGCATTTT
D: .; size: .; J: TRBJ2-2; V: TRBV9; CDR3: CASSVVDGTPVAGELFF; DNA: TGTGCCAGCAGCGTAGTCGACGGGACTCCTGTCGCCGGGGAGCTGTTTTTT
D: TRBD1; size: .; J: TRBJ2-1; V: TRBV5-1; CDR3: CASELEGALYNEQFF; DNA: TGCGCCAGCGAATTAGAGGGGGCGCTCTACAATGAGCAGTTCTTC
D: .; size: .; J: TRBJ1-2; V: TRBV25-1; CDR3: CASSPAGGLHGYTF; DNA: TGTGCCAGCAGTCCGGCGGGGGGCCTGCATGGCTACACCTTC
D: .; size: .; J: TRBJ2-2; V: TRBV2; CDR3: CASSEAPPSVSGELFF; DNA: TGTGCCAGCAGTGAAGCGCCCCCGAGTGTTTCCGGGGAGCTGTTTTTT
D: TRBD1; size: few; J: TRBJ1-2; V: TRBV12-3/TRBV12-4; CDR3: CASSGQGYYGYTF; DNA: TGTGCCAGCAGTGGACAGGGGTACTATGGCTACACCTTC
D: .; size: .; J: TRBJ2-1; V: TRBV19; CDR3: CASSIDVDTQFF; DNA: TGTGCCAGTAGTATAGATGTAGATACGCAGTTCTTC